Shown below are 16 T cell receptor beta chains from a single sample sequenced in a study of T-cell memory formation after mild COVID-19. TCRdb used MiXCR to reprocess the 5' RACE reads, holding one entry per CDR3 protein. Among about 390,000 distinct CDR3 sequences listed, around 21% were seen once. Sequencing was carried out using PBMCs or a T cell subset sorted from them (not recorded which). The receptors originated from an adult woman who had mild COVID-19 (a few samples of this study predate the infection). Cell type and time point are not known.

The table lists this clonotype with a count of one. V usage is TRBV5-1 and J usage is TRBJ1-2; 7 positions agree with TRBD1. V shed 4 bases and J 4 bases; nucleotides not matched to a gene: 7. This CDR3 comprises 14 residues. Germline V gene lookup returns CDR1 SGHRS and CDR2 YFSETQ. CDR3 amino acids: CASSEGGGGYGYTF. The DNA of the CDR3 is TGCGCCAGCAGCGAAGGGGGCGGAGGCTATGGCTACACCTTC.

This clonotype was found a few times. The V and J genes are TRBV20-1 and TRBJ2-7; D unclear. The CDR3 runs 13 residues. Looked up from germline, CDR1 is DFQATT and CDR2 is SNEGSKA (reference sequence). Deletions cut 0 bases from V and 7 bases from J, with 13 bases between. CDR3: CSAREDFNGEQYF. In DNA, the CDR3 is TGCAGTGCTAGAGAAGACTTTAACGGAGAGCAGTACTTC.

The rearrangement uses TRBV29-1 and TRBJ1-1; no clear D. Germline V gene data show CDR1 as SQVTM and CDR2 as ANQGSEA. Trimming took off 6 bases at V and 1 base at J, with 6 bases between the two ends. The CDR3 has 11 residues. CDR3: CSVESNTEAFF. CDR3 nucleotides: TGCAGCGTGGAGTCGAACACTGAAGCTTTCTTT.

V usage is TRBV12-3 or TRBV12-4 and J usage is TRBJ2-1, with 8 bases that match TRBD2. V shed 7 bases and J 2 bases; nucleotides not matched to a gene: 16. This CDR3 has 18 amino acids. CDR3 DNA sequence: TGTGCCAGCATCAAACTAGCGGAGGGAGTTCGACCCTACAATGAGCAGTTCTTC. It yields the protein CASIKLAEGVRPYNEQFF.

This clonotype appeared many times. The chain links TRBV4-3 to TRBJ2-7; 7 nucleotides match TRBD2. Germline CDR1 reads LGHNA; CDR2 reads YSLEER. V lost 2 bases, J lost 5 bases, and 9 bases stayed unmatched. CDR3 length equals 15 residues. The CDR3 DNA is TGCGCCAGCAGCCAAACGGGAGGAGGTTTGCACGAGCAGTACTTC. Protein sequence: CASSQTGGGLHEQYF.

The chain employs TRBV29-1 and TRBJ2-1; 7 bases line up with TRBD2. J was trimmed by 8 bases and V by 4 bases; bases with no gene match: 11. CDR1 is SQVTM and CDR2 is ANQGSEA in the germline V gene. This CDR3 region has 14 residues. Here the CDR3 DNA reads TGCAGCGTTGCGGGAAGGGGAGGGACGGATGAGCAGTTCTTC. Translation: CSVAGRGGTDEQFF.

The chain uses TRBV30 and TRBJ2-7; a possible D gene is TRBD1 (6 bases). Trimming cost V 4 bases and J 3 bases, with 13 bases left between them. The CDR3 spans 13 residues. Germline values: CDR1 GTSNPN, CDR2 SVGIG (reference sequence). The CDR3 reads CAWNRDISYEQYF. The CDR3 coding sequence is TGTGCCTGGAACAGGGACATCAGCTACGAGCAGTACTTC.

The chain has TRBV30 and TRBJ2-1; 11 bases match TRBD1. The CDR3 is 17 amino acids. V shed 0 bases, J shed 7 bases, and the junction held 11 bases outside the gene matches. Germline V CDR1 and CDR2: GTSNPN, SVGIG (reference sequence). The CDR3, as DNA: TGTGCCTGGAGTGTACAGATCGGACAGGGGGCGAAAAATGAGCAGTTCTTC. It yields the protein CAWSVQIGQGAKNEQFF.

This clonotype was counted at least ten times. The V and J genes are TRBV5-1 and TRBJ2-1, with D hard to call. Per germline, CDR1 SGHRS and CDR2 YFSETQ. Trimming took off 4 bases at V and 0 bases at J, with 14 bases between the two ends. This CDR3 has 16 amino acids. The CDR3 sequence is CASSAETGISYNEQFF. CDR3 sequence (DNA): TGCGCCAGCAGCGCAGAAACGGGTATCTCCTACAATGAGCAGTTCTTC.

The chain combines TRBV20-1 with TRBJ2-7, with D unclear. Trimming removed 0 bases from V and 2 bases from J, with 11 bases in between. The CDR3 runs 14 residues. Per the germline V gene, CDR1 is DFQATT and CDR2 is SNEGSKA (reference sequence). CDR3 amino acids: CSARDHRAAYEQYF. The CDR3 region has the DNA TGCAGTGCTAGAGATCATAGGGCTGCCTACGAGCAGTACTTC.

The sample holds one count of this clonotype. The CDR3 here is CASSPRGDRSGNTIYF. The DNA of the CDR3 is TGTGCCAGCAGCCCCAGGGGGGACAGATCTGGAAACACCATATATTTT. The chain uses TRBV9 and TRBJ1-3; 7 nucleotides line up with TRBD1. J was trimmed by 1 base and V by 4 bases; bases with no gene match: 8. The CDR3 sequence is 16 residues long. Germline V gene data show CDR1 as SGDLS and CDR2 as YYNGEE.

This clonotype was counted a few times. This chain uses TRBV5-1 with TRBJ2-5; 8 bases are shared with TRBD1. The V segment lost 0 bases and the J segment 2 bases; nucleotides outside the gene matches: 6. The length of the CDR3 is 16 residues. The V gene's germline CDR1 is SGHRS and CDR2 YFSETQ. The CDR3 bases are TGCGCCAGCAGCTTGGCTACAGGGGGTCGACAAGAGACCCAGTACTTC. This codes for CASSLATGGRQETQYF.

The genes are TRBV3-1 and TRBJ1-1, with no clear D. Germline lookup yields CDR1 LGHDT and CDR2 YNNKEL (reference sequence). The CDR3 is made up of 14 amino acids. The ends were cut back, 0 bases at V and 3 bases at J, with 8 bases in the middle. This chain's CDR3 is CASSQDGLYTEAFF. CDR3 bases: TGTGCCAGCAGCCAAGACGGGCTGTACACTGAAGCTTTCTTT.

This clonotype has just a few counts. This rearrangement joins TRBV29-1 to TRBJ2-5; D is undetermined. CDR1 SQVTM and CDR2 ANQGSEA come from the germline V gene. With 4 bases removed from V and 0 bases from J, the gap between germline ends came to 12 bases. The CDR3 runs to 14 residues. The CDR3 spells CSVVKSMYQETQYF. The DNA for the CDR3 is TGCAGCGTTGTTAAGTCCATGTACCAAGAGACCCAGTACTTC.

This clonotype has only a few counts. This rearrangement joins TRBV5-1 to TRBJ2-1; D may be TRBD2 (5 bases). The germline CDR1 and CDR2 sequences are SGHRS and YFSETQ. This CDR3 region has 15 residues. Trimming removed 4 bases at V and 3 bases at J, with 14 bases between. The CDR3 coding sequence is TGCGCCAGCAGCATCAGCGGCTCTAACTACAATGAGCAGTTCTTC. It yields the protein CASSISGSNYNEQFF.

Only a few counts were recorded for this clonotype. The V gene is TRBV7-9, the J gene TRBJ2-5; maybe TRBD2 (6 bases). CDR1 SEHNR and CDR2 FQNEAQ come from the germline V gene (reference sequence). The V and J ends lost 4 bases and 4 bases respectively, with 25 bases between them. The length of the CDR3 is 18 residues. CDR3 DNA: TGTGCCAGCAGCTCTCCACCACGGCAGGGAGGATCTCGAGAGACCCAGTACTTC. Translation: CASSSPPRQGGSRETQYF.